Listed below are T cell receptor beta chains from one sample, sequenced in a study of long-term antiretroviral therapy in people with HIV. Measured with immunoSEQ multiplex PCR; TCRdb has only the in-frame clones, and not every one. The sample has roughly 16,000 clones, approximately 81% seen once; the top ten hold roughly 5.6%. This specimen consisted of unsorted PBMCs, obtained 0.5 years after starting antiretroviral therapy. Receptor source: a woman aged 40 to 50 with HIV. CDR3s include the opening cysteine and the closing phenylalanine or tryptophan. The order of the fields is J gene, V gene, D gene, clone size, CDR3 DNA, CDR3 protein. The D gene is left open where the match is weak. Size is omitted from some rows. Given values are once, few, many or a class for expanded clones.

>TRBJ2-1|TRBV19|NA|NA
TGTGCCAGTAGGGGCACTAGTGCCCATGAGCAGTTCTTC
CASRGTSAHEQFF
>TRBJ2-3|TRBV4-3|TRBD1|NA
TGCGCCAGCAGCCAAGATAGTGGGACAGGGCCCGATACGCAGTATTTT
CASSQDSGTGPDTQYF
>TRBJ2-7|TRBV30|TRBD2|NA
TGTGCCTGGAGTGTACTAGCGGGAGGCGAGCAGTACTTC
CAWSVLAGGEQYF
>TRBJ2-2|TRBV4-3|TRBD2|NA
TGCGCCAGCAGCCAAGATGGGTCGGGGGGAGGGCCCGCCGGGGAGCTGTTTTTT
CASSQDGSGGGPAGELFF
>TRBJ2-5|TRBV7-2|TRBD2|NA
TGTGCCAGCAGCTTAGGTCTAGCGGCGGAGACCCAGTACTTC
CASSLGLAAETQYF
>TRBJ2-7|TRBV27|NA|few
TGTGCCAGCAGTTTATCTTCGACAGGATCCTACGAGCAGTACTTC
CASSLSSTGSYEQYF
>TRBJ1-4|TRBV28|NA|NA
TGTGCCAGCACTGGTCCCTTGTTCGAAAAACTGTTTTTT
CASTGPLFEKLFF
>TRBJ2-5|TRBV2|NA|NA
TGTGCCAGCATATGGAGCGCTGATCAAGAGACCCAGTACTTC
CASIWSADQETQYF
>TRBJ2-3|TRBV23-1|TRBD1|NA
TGCGCCAGCAGTCAATTGGAAGGACAGGGGGCAGATACGCAGTATTTT
CASSQLEGQGADTQYF
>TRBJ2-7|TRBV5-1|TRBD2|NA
TGCGCCAGCAGCCCCTTTAGCGGGAGTGGTTACGAGCAGTACTTC
CASSPFSGSGYEQYF
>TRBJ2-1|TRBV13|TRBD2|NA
TGTGCCAGCAGCGTAGGGACTAGCGGGAGAAGGAGGTTCTTC
CASSVGTSGRRRFF
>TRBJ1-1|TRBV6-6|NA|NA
TGTGCCAGCAGTTATCGGGCAGGGCCGAACACTGAAGCTTTCTTT
CASSYRAGPNTEAFF
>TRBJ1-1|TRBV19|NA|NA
TGTGCCAGTCACCAGGGGTGGACTGAAGCTTTCTTT
CASHQGWTEAFF
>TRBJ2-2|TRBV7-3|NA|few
TGTGCCAGCAGCTTAAACCCCGGTATCCCCGGGGAGCTGTTTTTT
CASSLNPGIPGELFF
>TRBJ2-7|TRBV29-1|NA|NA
TGCAGCGTTCTGACCCACTACGAGCAGTACTTC
CSVLTHYEQYF
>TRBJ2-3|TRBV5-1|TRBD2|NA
TGCGCCAGCAGCACAGGGACTAGCGTATCAGATACGCAGTATTTT
CASSTGTSVSDTQYF
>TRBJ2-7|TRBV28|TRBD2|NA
TGTGCCAGCAGCACAAGGGGACTAGCGGGAGCCAACGAGCAGTACTTC
CASSTRGLAGANEQYF
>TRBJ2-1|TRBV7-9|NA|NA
TGTGCCAGCAGCTTAGGCCTAGCCAATGAGCAGTTCTTC
CASSLGLANEQFF
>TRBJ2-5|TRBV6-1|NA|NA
TGTGCTTCCCTCGCAGCGGGTTTAGGTGAGACCCAGTACTTC
CASLAAGLGETQYF
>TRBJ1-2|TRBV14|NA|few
TGTGCCAGCAGCCAGGTCGCCGCCGGGGGTTATGGCTACACCTTC
CASSQVAAGGYGYTF
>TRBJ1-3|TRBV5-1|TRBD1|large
TGCGCCAGCAGCTTGGGACAGGGAGCACCGGACACCATATATTTT
CASSLGQGAPDTIYF
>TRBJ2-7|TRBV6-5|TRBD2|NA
TGTGCCAGCAGTTATTCGACTAGCGGGACCCTCTACGAGCAGTACTTC
CASSYSTSGTLYEQYF
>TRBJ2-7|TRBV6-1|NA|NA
TGTGCCAGCAGATCGGACTATCTTCCCGTCTTC
CASRSDYLPVF
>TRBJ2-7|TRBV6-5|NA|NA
TGTGCCAGCAGTTACAATTTAGCCGGGACCTACGAGCAGTACTTC
CASSYNLAGTYEQYF
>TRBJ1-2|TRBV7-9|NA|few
TGTGCCAGCGCCCGTAATAACTATGGCTACACCTTC
CASARNNYGYTF
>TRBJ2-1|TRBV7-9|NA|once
TGTGCCAGCAGCTTAGCAACTTCCTACAATGAGCAGTTCTTC
CASSLATSYNEQFF
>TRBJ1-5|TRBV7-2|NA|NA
TGTGCCAGCAGCTTAATTGCCGGGACACCTAATCAGCCCCAGCATTTT
CASSLIAGTPNQPQHF
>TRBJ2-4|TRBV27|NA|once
TGTGCCAGCAGTTTACAGCTAAGGGACATTCAGTACTTC
CASSLQLRDIQYF
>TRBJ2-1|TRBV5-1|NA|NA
TGCGCCAGCAGTTTCGCCGATGAGCAGTTCTTC
CASSFADEQFF
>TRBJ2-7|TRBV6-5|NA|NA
TGTGCCAGCAGTTACGGATCAACAGGGTTCGGCGAGCAGTACTTC
CASSYGSTGFGEQYF
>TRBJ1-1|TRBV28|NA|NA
TGTGCCAGCAGTCCCTGGAACACTGAAGCTTTCTTT
CASSPWNTEAFF